These T cell receptor beta chains were read from a single sample in a study of blood T cell repertoires in COVID-19. Only in-frame clones appear in the TCRdb table, and some are missing; sequencing was by immunoSEQ multiplex PCR. The sample consists of 150,000 to 250,000 clones, around 90% of them appearing once. Sample: PBMCs or T cells enriched from blood (not recorded which). Receptors were obtained from a woman in her 30s who had recovered from COVID-19. CDR3s include the opening cysteine and the closing phenylalanine or tryptophan. Fields, in order: clone size, J gene, V gene, D gene, CDR3 DNA, CDR3 protein. A D gene is named only where the DNA matches it firmly. Some rows mark clone size as missing; the rest say once, few, many or name a class of expanded clone.

clone size: .
J gene: TRBJ1-1
V gene: TRBV5-5
D gene: TRBD1
CDR3 DNA: TGTGCCAGCAGCTTGAGGGGGCTGGCTGAAGCTTTCTTT
CDR3 protein: CASSLRGLAEAFF

clone size: .
J gene: TRBJ1-5
V gene: TRBV19
D gene: TRBD1
CDR3 DNA: TGTGCCAGTAGTAACCAACAGGGGGTTCGCAATCAGCCCCAGCATTTT
CDR3 protein: CASSNQQGVRNQPQHF

clone size: .
J gene: TRBJ1-5
V gene: TRBV11-3
D gene: .
CDR3 DNA: TGTGCCAGCAGCTTCGGGGGGTTGCTCCAGCCCCAGCATTTT
CDR3 protein: CASSFGGLLQPQHF

clone size: .
J gene: TRBJ1-3
V gene: TRBV3-1/TRBV3-2
D gene: TRBD1
CDR3 DNA: TGTGCCAGCAGCCAAGATTACGGGACAGGGAGTGGAAACACCATATATTTT
CDR3 protein: CASSQDYGTGSGNTIYF

clone size: once
J gene: TRBJ2-7
V gene: TRBV29-1
D gene: .
CDR3 DNA: TGCAGCGTTGACCAGGACACGGACCACGAGCAGTACTTC
CDR3 protein: CSVDQDTDHEQYF

clone size: .
J gene: TRBJ1-5
V gene: TRBV19
D gene: .
CDR3 DNA: TGTGCCAGTAAACAGGGATATAGCAATCAGCCCCAGCATTTT
CDR3 protein: CASKQGYSNQPQHF

clone size: few
J gene: TRBJ1-5
V gene: TRBV24-1
D gene: .
CDR3 DNA: TGTGCCACCAGTATCTCCCCCGTTAGTCAGCCCCAGCATTTT
CDR3 protein: CATSISPVSQPQHF

clone size: few
J gene: TRBJ2-1
V gene: TRBV7-2
D gene: TRBD2
CDR3 DNA: TGTGCCAGCAGCGGACGGGGTGGCGGGGGGGCCCCTGAGCAGTTCTTC
CDR3 protein: CASSGRGGGGAPEQFF

clone size: .
J gene: TRBJ2-5
V gene: TRBV27
D gene: TRBD2
CDR3 DNA: TGTGCCAGCAGTAAACGTAGAAGCGGGGGGGCACAAGAGACCCAGTACTTC
CDR3 protein: CASSKRRSGGAQETQYF

clone size: .
J gene: TRBJ1-1
V gene: TRBV6-5
D gene: .
CDR3 DNA: TGTGCCAGCAGGGAGGGTCTGGGAACTGAAGCTTTCTTT
CDR3 protein: CASREGLGTEAFF

clone size: .
J gene: TRBJ1-2
V gene: TRBV5-6
D gene: TRBD1
CDR3 DNA: TGTGCCAGCAGCTTGACAGGGGATTACCATGGCTACACCTTC
CDR3 protein: CASSLTGDYHGYTF

clone size: .
J gene: TRBJ2-1
V gene: TRBV7-3
D gene: TRBD2
CDR3 DNA: TGTGCCAGCAGTCTGGCGATAGCGGGAGGGGGTGAGCAGTTCTTC
CDR3 protein: CASSLAIAGGGEQFF

clone size: .
J gene: TRBJ1-1
V gene: TRBV27
D gene: TRBD1
CDR3 DNA: TGTGCCAGCCGGGCCCGGGACAGGCCTTCGAGGGTAGCTTTCTTT
CDR3 protein: CASRARDRPSRVAFF

clone size: .
J gene: TRBJ2-1
V gene: TRBV20-1
D gene: .
CDR3 DNA: TGCAGTACAAGTCTCTACAATGAGCAGTTCTTC
CDR3 protein: CSTSLYNEQFF

clone size: once
J gene: TRBJ2-2
V gene: TRBV30
D gene: TRBD2
CDR3 DNA: TGTGCCTGGAGTAGGACTAGCGGGACTAGCACCGGGGAGCTGTTTTTT
CDR3 protein: CAWSRTSGTSTGELFF

clone size: .
J gene: TRBJ1-6
V gene: TRBV7-2
D gene: .
CDR3 DNA: TGTGCCAGCAGCTTAGTGGCTCTACCGGGTTCACCCCTCCACTTT
CDR3 protein: CASSLVALPGSPLHF

clone size: .
J gene: TRBJ2-2
V gene: TRBV29-1
D gene: .
CDR3 DNA: TGCAGCGTGAGGCGTCCGAACACCGGGGAGCTGTTTTTT
CDR3 protein: CSVRRPNTGELFF

clone size: few
J gene: TRBJ2-7
V gene: TRBV3-1/TRBV3-2
D gene: TRBD2
CDR3 DNA: TGTGCCAGCAGCCGCAACCAAGCGGGGGGATCCTACGAGCAGTACTTC
CDR3 protein: CASSRNQAGGSYEQYF

clone size: .
J gene: TRBJ1-2
V gene: TRBV2
D gene: .
CDR3 DNA: TGTGCCAGCAGCAAGGGGTATGGCTACACCTTC
CDR3 protein: CASSKGYGYTF

clone size: .
J gene: TRBJ2-7
V gene: TRBV2
D gene: .
CDR3 DNA: TGTGCCAGCAGTGTCCTTAGGGGGAGCTCCTACGAGCAGTACTTC
CDR3 protein: CASSVLRGSSYEQYF

clone size: .
J gene: TRBJ1-1
V gene: TRBV6-2/TRBV6-3
D gene: TRBD1
CDR3 DNA: TGTGCCAGCAGCTCCCCCGGGACAGGCCTGACTGAAGCTTTCTTT
CDR3 protein: CASSSPGTGLTEAFF

clone size: .
J gene: TRBJ2-2
V gene: TRBV5-1
D gene: TRBD2
CDR3 DNA: TGCGCCAGCAAGGGAGGGGTCTTGACGAACACCGGGGAGCTGTTTTTT
CDR3 protein: CASKGGVLTNTGELFF

clone size: once
J gene: TRBJ2-7
V gene: TRBV30
D gene: .
CDR3 DNA: TGTGCCTGGAGTCGACAGGTAGCTTACGAGCAGTACTTC
CDR3 protein: CAWSRQVAYEQYF

clone size: .
J gene: TRBJ2-7
V gene: TRBV28
D gene: .
CDR3 DNA: TGTGCCAGCAGTTTATGGGAGCGGTCCTACGAGCAGTACTTC
CDR3 protein: CASSLWERSYEQYF

clone size: once
J gene: TRBJ2-1
V gene: TRBV4-3
D gene: TRBD2
CDR3 DNA: TGCGCCAGCAGCCACCTAGCGGGAGGGCGATACAATGAGCAGTTCTTC
CDR3 protein: CASSHLAGGRYNEQFF

clone size: .
J gene: TRBJ2-5
V gene: TRBV18
D gene: TRBD1
CDR3 DNA: TGTGCCAGCTCACCCGCAGGGGGACAGGGGTTGGAGACCCAGTACTTC
CDR3 protein: CASSPAGGQGLETQYF

clone size: .
J gene: TRBJ1-2
V gene: TRBV10-2
D gene: .
CDR3 DNA: TGCGCCAGCAGTTTTCAGGGCAACTATGGCTACACCTTC
CDR3 protein: CASSFQGNYGYTF

clone size: .
J gene: TRBJ1-3
V gene: TRBV9
D gene: .
CDR3 DNA: TGTGCCAGCAGCGTTAGCCGGGTCCCCTCTGGAAACACCATATATTTT
CDR3 protein: CASSVSRVPSGNTIYF

clone size: .
J gene: TRBJ1-4
V gene: TRBV12-5
D gene: .
CDR3 DNA: TGTGCTAGTGGTTCCGCGGGGGAAAAACTGTTTTTT
CDR3 protein: CASGSAGEKLFF

clone size: once
J gene: TRBJ1-5
V gene: TRBV7-2
D gene: .
CDR3 DNA: TGTGCCAGCAGCCCTTCCACAGGGTTCAATCAGCCCCAGCATTTT
CDR3 protein: CASSPSTGFNQPQHF

clone size: .
J gene: TRBJ2-7
V gene: TRBV2
D gene: TRBD1
CDR3 DNA: TGTGCCAGCAGCCCGGAAGGGACAGGCAATCTCTACGAGCAGTACTTC
CDR3 protein: CASSPEGTGNLYEQYF

clone size: .
J gene: TRBJ2-7
V gene: TRBV9
D gene: .
CDR3 DNA: TGTGCCAGCAGCGCCAACGGCTACGAGCAGTACTTC
CDR3 protein: CASSANGYEQYF

clone size: .
J gene: TRBJ2-3
V gene: TRBV9
D gene: TRBD2
CDR3 DNA: TGTGCCAGCAGCTCTACTAGCGGCAGAGGGGAAGATACGCAGTATTTT
CDR3 protein: CASSSTSGRGEDTQYF

clone size: .
J gene: TRBJ1-1
V gene: TRBV10-3
D gene: .
CDR3 DNA: TGTGCCATCAGTGCAGAACAGGGAGAGAACACTGAAGCTTTCTTT
CDR3 protein: CAISAEQGENTEAFF

clone size: .
J gene: TRBJ1-5
V gene: TRBV30
D gene: TRBD1
CDR3 DNA: TGTGCCTGGAGCGATACAGGGGGCGGCAATCAGCCCCAGCATTTT
CDR3 protein: CAWSDTGGGNQPQHF

clone size: .
J gene: TRBJ1-1
V gene: TRBV20-1
D gene: .
CDR3 DNA: TGCAGTCCCAGAATGAACACTGAAGCTTTCTTT
CDR3 protein: CSPRMNTEAFF

clone size: .
J gene: TRBJ1-1
V gene: TRBV28
D gene: .
CDR3 DNA: TGTGCCAGCAGTTTTTCACGGACATCCTTGAACACTGAAGCTTTCTTT
CDR3 protein: CASSFSRTSLNTEAFF

clone size: .
J gene: TRBJ2-7
V gene: TRBV6-5
D gene: TRBD1
CDR3 DNA: TGTGCCAGCAGAGGACAGGGATCGGACGAGCAGTACTTC
CDR3 protein: CASRGQGSDEQYF

clone size: .
J gene: TRBJ2-1
V gene: TRBV19
D gene: TRBD2
CDR3 DNA: TGTGCCAGTAGTTTGGCGGGGAGCGGGGTAAAGAATGAGCAGTTCTTC
CDR3 protein: CASSLAGSGVKNEQFF

clone size: .
J gene: TRBJ2-2
V gene: TRBV5-1
D gene: .
CDR3 DNA: TGCGCCAGCAGCTTGGGGACAACGAACACCGGGGAGCTGTTTTTT
CDR3 protein: CASSLGTTNTGELFF

clone size: few
J gene: TRBJ2-1
V gene: TRBV10-2
D gene: .
CDR3 DNA: TGCGCCAGCTGTTCTAGGCAGGGGAGACTCCTTGACTACAATGAGCAGTTCTTC
CDR3 protein: CASCSRQGRLLDYNEQFF

clone size: .
J gene: TRBJ1-4
V gene: TRBV27
D gene: .
CDR3 DNA: TGTGCCAGCAGCAACCAGGGCGCTACTAATGAAAAACTGTTTTTT
CDR3 protein: CASSNQGATNEKLFF

clone size: .
J gene: TRBJ1-2
V gene: TRBV6-2/TRBV6-3
D gene: .
CDR3 DNA: TGTGCCAGCAGTCGCGCGGTCTATGGCTACACCTTC
CDR3 protein: CASSRAVYGYTF

clone size: .
J gene: TRBJ1-4
V gene: TRBV7-9
D gene: TRBD1
CDR3 DNA: TGTGCCAGCAGCTCACCGGGACAGGCGATGTTTTTT
CDR3 protein: CASSSPGQAMFF

clone size: .
J gene: TRBJ2-5
V gene: TRBV11-2
D gene: .
CDR3 DNA: TGTGCCAGCAGCACCCTTTTGGGACTCCACCAAGAGACCCAGTACTTC
CDR3 protein: CASSTLLGLHQETQYF

clone size: .
J gene: TRBJ2-3
V gene: TRBV4-2
D gene: TRBD2
CDR3 DNA: TGTGCCAGCAGCCAAGGCGGGGGTTACACAGATACGCAGTATTTT
CDR3 protein: CASSQGGGYTDTQYF

clone size: .
J gene: TRBJ1-1
V gene: TRBV18
D gene: TRBD1
CDR3 DNA: TGTGCCAGCTCACCCCGACAGGGTGCGAACACTGAAGCTTTCTTT
CDR3 protein: CASSPRQGANTEAFF

clone size: .
J gene: TRBJ2-7
V gene: TRBV28
D gene: .
CDR3 DNA: TGTGCCAGCAGCCAGGACAGCCGCACCGAGCAGTACTTC
CDR3 protein: CASSQDSRTEQYF

clone size: once
J gene: TRBJ1-2
V gene: TRBV10-3
D gene: .
CDR3 DNA: TGTGCCATCAGTCCTGGGGGCTTCGATGGCTACACCTTC
CDR3 protein: CAISPGGFDGYTF

clone size: .
J gene: TRBJ2-1
V gene: TRBV4-2
D gene: .
CDR3 DNA: TGTGCCAGCAGCCAAGCCGGTCAGGGCCCCGAGCAGTTCTTC
CDR3 protein: CASSQAGQGPEQFF

clone size: .
J gene: TRBJ2-5
V gene: TRBV29-1
D gene: .
CDR3 DNA: TGCAGCTCCTCAGCGGAGCAAGAGACCCAGTACTTC
CDR3 protein: CSSSAEQETQYF

clone size: .
J gene: TRBJ2-7
V gene: TRBV27
D gene: .
CDR3 DNA: TGTGCCAGCAGAGGATTACAGGGAGGGGGCTACGAGCAGTACTTC
CDR3 protein: CASRGLQGGGYEQYF

clone size: .
J gene: TRBJ2-1
V gene: TRBV4-1
D gene: .
CDR3 DNA: TGCGCCAGCAAGTTGACAGGCCGGAATGAGCAGTTCTTC
CDR3 protein: CASKLTGRNEQFF

clone size: .
J gene: TRBJ1-2
V gene: TRBV19
D gene: .
CDR3 DNA: TGTGCCAGTGGCACAGGCTATGGCTACACCTTC
CDR3 protein: CASGTGYGYTF

clone size: .
J gene: TRBJ1-1
V gene: TRBV27
D gene: TRBD1
CDR3 DNA: TGTGCCAGCAGGCTGGACAGGGTGAACACTGAAGCTTTCTTT
CDR3 protein: CASRLDRVNTEAFF

clone size: .
J gene: TRBJ2-1
V gene: TRBV4-3
D gene: TRBD2
CDR3 DNA: TGCGCCAGCAGCCGCAACCTACTAGCGGAGATGGGTGGTGAGCAGTTCTTC
CDR3 protein: CASSRNLLAEMGGEQFF

clone size: .
J gene: TRBJ1-2
V gene: TRBV19
D gene: .
CDR3 DNA: TGTGCCAGTAGTATCAGGCCCCCCTATGGCTACACCTTC
CDR3 protein: CASSIRPPYGYTF

clone size: .
J gene: TRBJ2-7
V gene: TRBV14
D gene: .
CDR3 DNA: TGTGCCAGCAGCCACACCGGGTACGAGCAGTACTTC
CDR3 protein: CASSHTGYEQYF

clone size: .
J gene: TRBJ1-4
V gene: TRBV4-2
D gene: .
CDR3 DNA: TGTGCCAGCAGCCAAGGGTGGACACCGCCTAATGAAAAACTGTTTTTT
CDR3 protein: CASSQGWTPPNEKLFF